The 4 T cell receptor beta chains below were found in one sample sequenced in a study of cytomegalovirus exposure and HLA in healthy donors. Researchers ran the PCR with 60 Vbeta and 13 Jbeta primers. This table comes from immunoSEQ multiplex PCR, and its TCRdb copy is limited to in-frame clones, with some not included. The sample lists nearly 200,000 clones, roughly 73% occurring once. Sequencing was performed on PBMCs. All receptors derive from a woman in her twenties or thirties in good health and CMV-seropositive.

The V gene is TRBV5-5, the J gene TRBJ2-2; TRBD2 matches 8 bases. V shed 6 bases, J shed 5 bases, and the junction held 3 bases outside the gene matches. From germline, CDR1 is SGHKS and CDR2 YYEKEE (reference sequence). This CDR3 contains 13 residues. In nucleotides, the CDR3 is TGTGCCAGCACCCGGGGGGGGACCGGGGAGCTGTTTTTT. Its translation: CASTRGGTGELFF.

The chain employs TRBV27 and TRBJ1-2; possibly TRBD1 for D (6 bases). Germline V lookup: CDR1 MNHEY, CDR2 SMNVEV (reference sequence). The CDR3 consists of 14 residues. V was cut by 10 bases and J by 7 bases, with 22 bases left in between. CDR3 residues: CATRSSGGEFGYTF. As DNA, the CDR3 is TGTGCCACCCGATCCTCGGGGGGCGAATTTGGCTACACCTTC.

This clone has a single count. The gene calls are TRBV7-2 and TRBJ2-4, with a weak D call TRBD2 (5 bases). Germline CDR1 is SGHTA and CDR2 is FQGNSA. The CDR3 spans 18 residues. V was shortened by 1 base and J by 0 bases, with 16 bases between the two germline ends. The CDR3 here is CASSLVGAGGIAKNIQYF. DNA for the CDR3: TGTGCCAGCAGCTTAGTTGGTGCGGGCGGTATAGCCAAAAACATTCAGTACTTC.

The chain recombines TRBV4-1 with TRBJ2-1, with TRBD2 matching over 9 bases. The CDR3 totals 16 residues. V lost 4 bases and J lost 5; bases outside the gene matches: 9. Germline V gene sequence: CDR1 MGHRA, CDR2 YSYEKL. CDR3 in DNA: TGCGCCAGCAGCCGTGTTAGCGGGAGTCGGGACAATGAGCAGTTCTTC. Its translation is CASSRVSGSRDNEQFF.